These 10 T cell receptor beta chains were all obtained from the same sample, sequenced in a study of graft-versus-host responses after intestinal transplantation. No antigen is known for these receptors. TCRdb's copy holds only in-frame clones and misses some; the assay was immunoSEQ multiplex PCR. The table includes more than 95,000 clones, roughly 90% detected once. Sample: unstimulated CD4+ T cells sorted from spleen or lymph node cells, taken before intestinal transplant. These receptors all stem from a human donor who received an intestinal transplant.

This clone was seen once. The chain has TRBV27 and TRBJ2-5; 7 positions match TRBD2. Germline assignment: CDR1 MNHEY and CDR2 SMNVEV (reference sequence). Trimming removed 4 bases from V and 3 bases from J; junction bases left unmatched: 14. The CDR3 covers 17 residues. The CDR3: CASSSFGVAGIKETQYF. The CDR3 nucleotides are TGTGCCAGCAGTTCCTTCGGGGTAGCGGGCATTAAAGAGACCCAGTACTTC.

The chain combines TRBV6-5 with TRBJ1-2, with no clear D. Germline CDR1 MNHEY, CDR2 SVGAGI. V lost 7 bases and J lost 8, with 20 bases in between. The CDR3 runs to 14 residues. The CDR3 protein is CASTSYADPGGYTF. The CDR3 DNA follows: TGTGCCAGCACGTCATATGCGGACCCGGGGGGCTACACCTTC.

This chain links TRBV13 with TRBJ1-6; the D gene is possibly TRBD1 (5 bases). The CDR3 covers 20 residues. CDR1 is PRHDT, CDR2 FYEKMQ, per germline (reference sequence). V was clipped by 3 bases and J by 0 bases, with 21 bases between them. CDR3 region: CASSLRSGLGGASYNSPLHF. The CDR3 DNA reads TGTGCCAGCAGCTTGAGAAGCGGATTGGGGGGAGCCTCCTATAATTCACCCCTCCACTTT.

This chain uses TRBV7-9 with TRBJ2-3, with 8 nucleotides matching TRBD2. Germline V gene sequence: CDR1 SEHNR, CDR2 FQNEAQ (reference sequence). Unmatched junction bases numbered 7, after V lost 3 bases and J lost 2 bases. The CDR3 has 16 amino acids. CDR3 loop: CASSFPLAEYTDTQYF. DNA of the CDR3: TGTGCCAGCAGCTTCCCACTAGCGGAATACACAGATACGCAGTATTTT.

The chain carries TRBV7-9 and TRBJ2-5, with 9 nucleotides matching TRBD1. Germline CDR1 is SEHNR and CDR2 is FQNEAQ (reference sequence). The CDR3 has 17 amino acids. V gave up 3 bases and J gave up 5 bases; unmatched junction bases: 13. The CDR3 nucleotides are TGTGCCAGCAGCTTGGGCTTTACAGGGGGCGAGGAGGAGACCCAGTACTTC. Translating it yields CASSLGFTGGEEETQYF.

V gene TRBV12-5 combines with J gene TRBJ2-1; 8 nucleotides line up with TRBD2. Per germline, CDR1 LGHNT and CDR2 FRNRAP. The V segment lost 7 bases and the J segment 2 bases; nucleotides outside the gene matches: 7. The CDR3 is made up of 15 amino acids. The CDR3 DNA is TGTGCTAGTGACTCCGGACTAGCAACCTACAATGAGCAGTTCTTC. Its protein is CASDSGLATYNEQFF.

This chain joins TRBV27 and TRBJ2-1, with 7 bases fitting TRBD2. Germline CDR1 MNHEY, CDR2 SMNVEV (reference sequence). There are 15 residues in the CDR3. Trimming took 5 bases from V and 7 from J; bases not matched to a gene: 11. CDR3 sequence reads: CASSPRGTKRNEQFF. The DNA for the CDR3 is TGTGCCAGCAGTCCGCGGGGGACTAAAAGAAATGAGCAGTTCTTC.

The chain uses TRBV5-5 and TRBJ2-5; TRBD2 matches at 9 bases. The CDR3 totals 17 residues. CDR1 SGHKS and CDR2 YYEKEE come from the germline V gene (reference sequence). J was trimmed by 4 bases and V by 4 bases; bases with no gene match: 14. As DNA, the CDR3 is TGTGCCAGCAGCCCTGGAGTTCTAGCGGGGACAAGAGAGACCCAGTACTTC. Translated: CASSPGVLAGTRETQYF.

The J gene is TRBJ2-7, the V gene TRBV5-1; 9 bases fit TRBD2. The CDR3 loop spans 16 amino acids. V gave up 4 bases and J gave up 2 bases; unmatched junction bases: 10. The germline V gene encodes CDR1 SGHRS and CDR2 YFSETQ. CDR3 coding DNA: TGCGCCAGCAGCCTAGACCTTAGCGGGGGAGCCTACGAGCAGTACTTC. This sequence encodes CASSLDLSGGAYEQYF.

The chain combines TRBV28 with TRBJ1-1; weak D call: TRBD1 (5 bases). Trimming took off 2 bases at V and 5 bases at J, with 12 bases between the two ends. This CDR3 contains 14 residues. Germline CDR1 and CDR2: MDHEN and SYDVKM. CDR3 sequence reads: CASSLAGVRTEAFF. DNA of the CDR3: TGTGCCAGCAGTTTAGCGGGGGTGAGAACTGAAGCTTTCTTT. Together with reference TRBV28 and TRBJ1-1, the CDR3 gives the full variable domain: DVKVTQSSRYLVKRTGEKVFLECVQDMDHENMFWYRQDPGLGLRLIYFSYDVKMKEKGDIPEGYSVSREKKERFSLILESASTNQTSMYLCASSLAGVRTEAFFGQGTRLTVV.